The rows below give T cell receptor beta chains drawn from one sample of a study of preoperative IRX-2 immunotherapy in early breast cancer. TCRdb's copy holds only in-frame clones and misses some; the assay was immunoSEQ multiplex PCR. The data show approximately 27,000 clones, roughly four fifths seen once. Specimen: lymph node tissue, collected after IRX-2 immunotherapy. These TCRs come from a human donor with breast cancer. CDR3s include the opening cysteine and the closing phenylalanine or tryptophan.

V,length,J,CDR3
TRBV6-8,13,TRBJ1-1,CASISLGGSGAFF
TRBV28,12,TRBJ1-2,CASQGEDYGYTF
TRBV19,14,TRBJ1-1,CASSPDRVGTEAFF
TRBV28,13,TRBJ1-1,CASILQGDTEAFF
TRBV18,12,TRBJ1-1,CASSLTGAEAFF
TRBV27,13,TRBJ2-2,CASSWGNTGELFF
TRBV14,12,TRBJ2-7,CASSSGASGEYF
TRBV27,14,TRBJ1-2,CASGSGRGNYGYTF
TRBV25-1,14,TRBJ1-4,CASSESQMGEKLFF
TRBV28,13,TRBJ1-2,CASSSNEGLGYTF